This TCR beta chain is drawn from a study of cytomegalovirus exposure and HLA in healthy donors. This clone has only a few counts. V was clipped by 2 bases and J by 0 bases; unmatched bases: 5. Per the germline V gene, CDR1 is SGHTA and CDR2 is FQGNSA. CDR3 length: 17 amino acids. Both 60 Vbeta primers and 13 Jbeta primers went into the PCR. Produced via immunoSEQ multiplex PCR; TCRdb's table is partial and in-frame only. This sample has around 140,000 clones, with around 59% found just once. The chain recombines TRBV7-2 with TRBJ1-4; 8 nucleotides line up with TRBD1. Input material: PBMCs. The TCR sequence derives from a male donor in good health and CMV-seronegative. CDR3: CASSLSGQGSTNEKLFF. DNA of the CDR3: TGTGCCAGCAGCTTATCCGGACAGGGTTCAACTAATGAAAAACTGTTTTTT.